The 12 T cell receptor beta chains below all came from one sample that was sequenced in a study of beta chain features in type 1 diabetes. Since all of the isolated RNA was reverse transcribed, expressed TCRB transcripts were what got sequenced. Using immunoSEQ multiplex PCR, the repertoire was profiled, and TCRdb retains in-frame clones only, with some absent. The sample has 300,000 to 400,000 clones, 11% seen once. The source material was naive CD4+ T cells from blood. These receptors were collected from a woman aged 25 to 39 in good health.

The rearrangement uses TRBV15 and TRBJ2-5; TRBD2 aligns across 11 bases. The J call may be mistaken, given a closer DNA end match to TRBJ2-7. Germline V gene data show CDR1 as LNHNV and CDR2 as YYDKDF (reference sequence). The CDR3 is made up of 16 amino acids. CDR3 coding DNA: TGTGCCACCAGCAGAGAAGTGACTAGCGGGACGTACGAGCAGTACTTC. Protein sequence: CATSREVTSGTYEQYF.

The rearrangement uses TRBV6-5 and TRBJ1-3, with 7 bases lining up with TRBD1. The CDR3 totals 13 residues. Per the germline V gene, CDR1 is MNHEY and CDR2 is SVGAGI. J was trimmed by 4 bases and V by 8 bases; bases with no gene match: 5. DNA for the CDR3: TGTGCCAGCTACAGGGGACCAGGAAACACCATATATTTT. This sequence encodes CASYRGPGNTIYF.

This clone occurred a few times. V usage is TRBV9 and J usage is TRBJ2-1; D gene uncertain. The CDR3 totals 12 residues. Between the trimmed V and J ends, which lost 2 bases and 9 bases, there was a span of 9 bases. The germline V gene has CDR1 SGDLS and CDR2 YYNGEE. The DNA for the CDR3 is TGTGCCAGCAGCGTCACGAGAGGTGAGCAGTTCTTC. Its translation is CASSVTRGEQFF.

The chain has TRBV18 and TRBJ2-1; 7 bases match TRBD1. The V gene end was trimmed by 2 bases and the J gene end by 4 bases; junction bases not matched to a gene: 8. The CDR3 is 16 residues long. Germline CDR1 reads KGHSH; CDR2 reads LQKENI. The CDR3 bases are TGTGCCAGCTCACCATCGCAGACAGGGATATACAATGAGCAGTTCTTC. Translated: CASSPSQTGIYNEQFF.

This clone was recorded a few times. This chain uses TRBV23-1 with TRBJ2-1, with 9 positions matching TRBD2. TRBV23-1 is filed as an ORF, its function uncertain. The V gene end was trimmed by 5 bases and the J gene end by 5 bases; junction bases not matched to a gene: 10. CDR3 length: 16 residues. CDR3 loop: CASSRSGRNIDNEQFF. The CDR3 DNA reads as TGCGCCAGCAGTAGGAGCGGGAGGAATATCGACAATGAGCAGTTCTTC.

This clone was found a few times. The gene calls are TRBV2 and TRBJ2-2, with 7 bases that match TRBD1. Germline assignment: CDR1 SNHLY and CDR2 FYNNEI. J lost 5 bases, V lost 5 bases, and 2 bases had no gene match. The CDR3 runs to 13 residues. The CDR3 nucleotides are TGTGCCAGCAGTCGACAGGGTACCGGGGAGCTGTTTTTT. Its protein product is CASSRQGTGELFF.

CDR3 nucleotides: TGTGCCAGCAGCACCGTGGCAGGGGTCGAGCAGTACTTC. Protein: CASSTVAGVEQYF. V gene TRBV7-9 combines with J gene TRBJ2-7; D possibly corresponds to TRBD1 (6 bases). Between the trimmed V and J ends, which lost 5 bases and 6 bases, there was a span of 14 bases. The CDR3 loop spans 13 amino acids. Per the germline V gene, CDR1 is SEHNR and CDR2 is FQNEAQ (reference sequence).

The sample holds a few counts of this clone. The gene calls are TRBV2 and TRBJ2-5; D might be TRBD2 (6 bases). The V gene lost 4 bases and the J gene lost 5 bases, with 14 bases spanning the gap. Germline assignment: CDR1 SNHLY and CDR2 FYNNEI. The CDR3 runs to 14 residues. CDR3 sequence (DNA): TGTGCCAGCAGTGTTGGGACTCCCAGGGAGACCCAGTACTTC. Protein product: CASSVGTPRETQYF.

This clone was observed a few times. J is TRBJ2-1 and V is TRBV25-1; unclear D gene. The CDR3 runs 15 residues. Trimming took 5 bases from V and 0 from J, leaving 11 bases between them. CDR1 and CDR2 (germline): MGHDK, SYGVNS. The DNA for the CDR3 is TGTGCCAGCAGTCCCCCCGGGTCCTCCTACAATGAGCAGTTCTTC. Amino acids: CASSPPGSSYNEQFF.

This clone was picked up a small number of times. This chain joins TRBV7-3 and TRBJ2-5; unclear D gene. Germline V CDR1 and CDR2: SGHTA, FQGTGA. The CDR3 runs 13 residues. V was shortened by 3 bases and J by 3 bases, with 8 bases between the two germline ends. The CDR3 region has the DNA TGTGCCAGCAGCTTCGACACCGAAGAGACCCAGTACTTC. Its translation is CASSFDTEETQYF.

The chain carries TRBV6-1 and TRBJ1-2; TRBD1 matches at 7 bases. The CDR3 contains 13 residues. V lost 3 bases and J lost 6; bases outside the gene matches: 4. Germline CDR1 reads MNHNS; CDR2 reads SASEGT. Here the CDR3 reads CASSDRGLDGYTF. The CDR3 DNA follows: TGTGCCAGCAGTGACAGGGGGTTGGATGGCTACACCTTC.

In DNA form, the CDR3 reads TGCAGTGCCCTTAGCGACGCTGAAGCTTTCTTT. It is translated as CSALSDAEAFF. J is TRBJ1-1 and V is TRBV20-1; D is undetermined. The CDR3 covers 11 residues. Germline CDR1 is DFQATT and CDR2 is SNEGSKA (reference sequence). Trimming stripped 6 bases from V and 6 bases from J, with 11 bases between.